Given below is one TCR beta chain in context. This entry comes from a study of blood T cell repertoires in COVID-19. The overall study: Samples came from the United States, Italy and Spain, spanning acute and convalescent COVID-19. T cells, B-cell-depleted T cells, or PBMCs supplied cDNA or gDNA.

Looked up from germline, CDR1 is MNHNS and CDR2 is SASEGT. The CDR3 contains 13 residues. V dropped 3 bases and J dropped 5 bases, with 7 bases sitting between them. Original data processing: Amplification from reference gene primers served as the basis for estimated nucleated cell counts. The data were produced by immunoSEQ multiplex PCR, yet TCRdb's version contains in-frame clones alone and is incomplete. From that table come the V and J calls and clone size; the DNA was used to work out D and trimming. In the table there are around 130,000 clones, 80% to 90% of which are singletons. The TCR was taken from a woman between 50 and 59 years old with acute or convalescent COVID-19. The specimen was peripheral blood. This chain joins TRBV6-1 and TRBJ1-4; D gene uncertain. The CDR3 region has the DNA TGTGCCAGCAGTGAGCAGATAAATGAAAAACTGTTTTTT. This translates into CASSEQINEKLFF.